This T cell receptor (beta chain) was found in a study of blood T cell repertoires in COVID-19. The table came from immunoSEQ multiplex PCR; TCRdb's copy has only in-frame clones and leaves some out. The data contain 150,000 to 200,000 clones, approximately 88% of them singletons. CDR3 length equals 14 residues. Between the trimmed V and J ends, which lost 4 bases and 5 bases, there was a span of 14 bases. CDR1 MNHNY and CDR2 SVGAGI come from the germline V gene (reference sequence). The chain is built from TRBV6-6 and TRBJ1-2, with D possibly TRBD1 on 5 matching bases. The sequencing sample was made of peripheral blood. This TCR was recovered from a human donor in a cohort sampled during active COVID-19. The CDR3 DNA reads TGTGCCAGCAGTTCGTCAGGGTTAGGGTATGGCTACACCTTC. Its translation: CASSSSGLGYGYTF.